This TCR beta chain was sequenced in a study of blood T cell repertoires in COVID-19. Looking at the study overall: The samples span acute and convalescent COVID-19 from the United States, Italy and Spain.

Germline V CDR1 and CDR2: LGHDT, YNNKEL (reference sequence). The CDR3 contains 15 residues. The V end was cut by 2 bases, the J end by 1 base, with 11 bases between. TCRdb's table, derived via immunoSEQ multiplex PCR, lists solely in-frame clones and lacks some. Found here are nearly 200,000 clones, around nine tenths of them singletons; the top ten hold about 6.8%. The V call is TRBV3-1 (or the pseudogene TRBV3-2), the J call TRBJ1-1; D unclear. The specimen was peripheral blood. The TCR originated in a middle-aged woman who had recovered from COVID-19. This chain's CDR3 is CASSQLNGGNTEAFF. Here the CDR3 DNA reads TGTGCCAGCAGCCAACTCAACGGAGGGAACACTGAAGCTTTCTTT.